The clone carrying this T cell receptor beta chain occurred a few times. Antigen specificity is unknown. The study reverse transcribed the entire isolated RNA, so it sequenced expressed TCRB transcripts. Libraries were prepared by immunoSEQ multiplex PCR; TCRdb keeps only in-frame clonotypes and omits some of them. The data hold more than 300,000 clones, with 8.5% to 10% observed a single time. The sample originates from a study of beta chain features in type 1 diabetes. General study results and limits: PCR might preferentially amplify shorter templates, equally in patients and controls. For Type 1 diabetes patients, all four CD4+ subsets carried TCRB CDR3s that were moderately but significantly shorter.

CDR3 length: 16 amino acids. This rearrangement joins TRBV21-1 to TRBJ2-1; TRBD2 reflects the table's D call only, with no check against the DNA. TRBV21-1 is recorded as a pseudogene. Material for sequencing was central memory CD4+ T cells from blood. The source is a man aged 30 to 39 with type 1 diabetes. DNA of the CDR3: TGTGCCAGCAGCGAATCTAGCGGGAGTGCGTTCGTGGAGCAGTTCTTC. Translated, it gives CASSESSGSAFVEQFF.